One and the same sample provided the 6 T cell receptor beta chains below, sequenced in a study of technical replicates of blood from a few donors. Assay: immunoSEQ multiplex PCR; the TCRdb copy retains only in-frame clones and omits some. The repertoire includes more than 65,000 clones, over 85% of them detected once, and 0.36% sits in the top ten. What was sequenced was T cells isolated from PBMCs. These receptors all come from a human donor in good health.

The table lists this clone with a few counts. The genes are TRBV5-5 and TRBJ2-7; tentatively, D is TRBD1 (5 bases). Germline-derived CDR1 and CDR2 are SGHKS and YYEKEE (reference sequence). Between the trimmed V and J ends, which lost 0 bases and 4 bases, there was a span of 5 bases. CDR3 size: 12 residues. CDR3 sequence reads: CASSLDRYEQYF. The CDR3 DNA reads as TGTGCCAGCAGCTTGGACAGGTACGAGCAGTACTTC.

The chain couples TRBV6-5 to TRBJ2-1; unclear D gene. The CDR3 consists of 14 residues. In germline, CDR1 is MNHEY, CDR2 SVGAGI. Trimming pared 6 bases from V and 6 bases from J, leaving 15 bases between. CDR3 in DNA: TGTGCCAGCAGGGAGTCCTATCCGGCCAATGAGCAGTTCTTC. The encoded protein is CASRESYPANEQFF.

This clone showed up just once. This rearrangement joins TRBV6-4 to TRBJ1-1; TRBD1 is a possible D gene (5 bases). The V gene lost 6 bases and the J gene lost 5 bases, with 22 bases spanning the gap. The length of the CDR3 is 16 residues. Germline V gene data show CDR1 as MRHNA and CDR2 as SNTAGT. In DNA form, the CDR3 reads TGTGCCAGCAGCCCCCAGGGAGGAATGAGGGGAACTGAAGCTTTCTTT. Amino acids: CASSPQGGMRGTEAFF.

This chain joins TRBV4-1 and TRBJ2-7; 8 nucleotides match TRBD2. V shed 0 bases, J shed 3 bases, and the junction held 7 bases outside the gene matches. This CDR3 has 16 amino acids. Germline values: CDR1 MGHRA, CDR2 YSYEKL. The CDR3 is CASSQEGTSGYYEQYF. The CDR3 DNA is TGCGCCAGCAGCCAAGAGGGTACTAGCGGATACTACGAGCAGTACTTC.

The J gene is TRBJ2-7, the V gene TRBV7-2; a weak D match, TRBD2 (5 bases). Per germline, CDR1 SGHTA and CDR2 FQGNSA. CDR3 size: 14 residues. Between the trimmed V and J ends, which lost 3 bases and 1 base, there was a span of 10 bases. DNA of the CDR3: TGTGCCAGCAGCTTCCGTGACTATTCCTACGAGCAGTACTTC. This codes for CASSFRDYSYEQYF.

The V and J genes are TRBV6-1 and TRBJ1-2; possible D gene TRBD1, 5 bases. Per the germline V gene, CDR1 is MNHNS and CDR2 is SASEGT. The V gene lost 2 bases and the J gene lost 6 bases, with 7 bases spanning the gap. The CDR3 covers 12 residues. The CDR3 nucleotides read TGTGCCAGCAGTGAAATCAGGGATGGCTACACCTTC. Its protein product is CASSEIRDGYTF.